These T cell receptor beta chains were read from a single sample in a study of STAT5B mutations in CD4+ large granular lymphocyte leukemia. Assay: immunoSEQ multiplex PCR; the TCRdb copy retains only in-frame clones and omits some. This sample yields over 25,000 clones, of which 72% are seen a single time; just under 2% belongs to the top ten. Sequencing input: CD4+ T cells from blood buffy coats. The source is a human donor in good health. CDR3s include the opening cysteine and the closing phenylalanine or tryptophan. Fields, in order: J gene, D gene, clone size, V gene, CDR3 protein, CDR3 DNA. The D gene is left open where the match is weak. Some rows have no size entry. The others give once, few or many, or a class for an expanded clone.

j_call: TRBJ2-1
d_call: NA
clone_size: NA
v_call: TRBV7-8
cdr3_aa: CASSFAGRNNEQFF
cdr3_nt: TGTGCCAGCAGCTTCGCCGGAAGGAACAATGAGCAGTTCTTC

j_call: TRBJ1-4
d_call: NA
clone_size: NA
v_call: TRBV6-6
cdr3_aa: CASSYSDGGNEKLFF
cdr3_nt: TGTGCCAGCAGTTACTCGGACGGGGGTAATGAAAAACTGTTTTTT

j_call: TRBJ2-7
d_call: TRBD1
clone_size: NA
v_call: TRBV10-3
cdr3_aa: CASGQGESHEQYF
cdr3_nt: TGTGCCTCGGGACAGGGTGAATCCCACGAGCAGTACTTC

j_call: TRBJ1-4
d_call: NA
clone_size: NA
v_call: TRBV30
cdr3_aa: CAWSTSDRRFYGEKLFF
cdr3_nt: TGTGCCTGGAGTACTTCCGACAGGAGATTTTATGGGGAAAAACTGTTTTTT

j_call: TRBJ2-3
d_call: NA
clone_size: NA
v_call: TRBV20-1
cdr3_aa: CSARIADTQYF
cdr3_nt: TGCAGTGCTAGGATAGCAGATACGCAGTATTTT

j_call: TRBJ1-1
d_call: NA
clone_size: few
v_call: TRBV7-2
cdr3_aa: CASSLEPGMNTEAFF
cdr3_nt: TGTGCCAGCAGCTTAGAGCCCGGAATGAACACTGAAGCTTTCTTT

j_call: TRBJ1-2
d_call: NA
clone_size: NA
v_call: TRBV2
cdr3_aa: CASSVRIPLYYGYTF
cdr3_nt: TGTGCCAGCAGTGTTCGAATACCCCTATACTATGGCTACACCTTC

j_call: TRBJ1-1
d_call: NA
clone_size: NA
v_call: TRBV19
cdr3_aa: CASRGSAEAFF
cdr3_nt: TGTGCCAGTAGAGGGTCAGCTGAAGCTTTCTTT

j_call: TRBJ1-1
d_call: NA
clone_size: few
v_call: TRBV30
cdr3_aa: CAWSLRQWNTEAFF
cdr3_nt: TGTGCCTGGAGTCTGAGACAGTGGAACACTGAAGCTTTCTTT

j_call: TRBJ2-1
d_call: TRBD2
clone_size: NA
v_call: TRBV7-2
cdr3_aa: CASSPRLAGRSYNEQFF
cdr3_nt: TGTGCCAGCAGCCCCAGACTAGCGGGGAGGTCCTACAATGAGCAGTTCTTC

j_call: TRBJ2-7
d_call: NA
clone_size: NA
v_call: TRBV2
cdr3_aa: CASEVSRDYEQYF
cdr3_nt: TGTGCCAGCGAAGTAAGCAGGGACTACGAGCAGTACTTC

j_call: TRBJ2-5
d_call: NA
clone_size: NA
v_call: TRBV5-1
cdr3_aa: CASSLALGTGETQYF
cdr3_nt: TGCGCCAGCAGCTTGGCCCTCGGGACCGGGGAGACCCAGTACTTC

j_call: TRBJ2-1
d_call: TRBD2
clone_size: NA
v_call: TRBV6-6
cdr3_aa: CASSSRLAGGLKQFF
cdr3_nt: TGTGCCAGCAGTTCCAGACTAGCGGGGGGGCTGAAGCAGTTCTTC

j_call: TRBJ1-2
d_call: TRBD1
clone_size: NA
v_call: TRBV9
cdr3_aa: CASSGRQGSYGYTF
cdr3_nt: TGTGCCAGCAGCGGACGACAGGGGAGCTATGGCTACACCTTC

j_call: TRBJ2-5
d_call: NA
clone_size: NA
v_call: TRBV13
cdr3_aa: CASSFGTDQETQYF
cdr3_nt: TGTGCCAGCAGCTTCGGGACGGACCAAGAGACCCAGTACTTC

j_call: TRBJ2-2
d_call: TRBD1
clone_size: NA
v_call: TRBV2
cdr3_aa: CASSSQGARDTGELFF
cdr3_nt: TGTGCCAGCAGTAGCCAGGGGGCGCGGGACACCGGGGAGCTGTTTTTT

j_call: TRBJ1-5
d_call: TRBD1
clone_size: NA
v_call: TRBV6-6
cdr3_aa: CASSPGTDIRPQHF
cdr3_nt: TGTGCCAGCAGTCCCGGGACAGACATTCGGCCCCAGCATTTT

j_call: TRBJ2-1
d_call: TRBD2
clone_size: NA
v_call: TRBV19
cdr3_aa: CASTKTSGGKNEQFF
cdr3_nt: TGTGCCAGTACTAAGACTAGCGGGGGGAAAAATGAGCAGTTCTTC

j_call: TRBJ2-2
d_call: NA
clone_size: NA
v_call: TRBV5-1
cdr3_aa: CASSTDNTGELFF
cdr3_nt: TGCGCCAGCAGCACGGACAACACCGGGGAGCTGTTTTTT

j_call: TRBJ1-2
d_call: NA
clone_size: NA
v_call: TRBV20-1
cdr3_aa: CSATEGYGYTF
cdr3_nt: TGCAGTGCTACTGAGGGGTATGGCTACACCTTC

j_call: TRBJ1-2
d_call: NA
clone_size: few
v_call: TRBV13
cdr3_aa: CASSLEGYGYTF
cdr3_nt: TGTGCCAGCAGCTTAGAGGGCTATGGCTACACCTTC

j_call: TRBJ1-5
d_call: NA
clone_size: few
v_call: TRBV6-5
cdr3_aa: CASSYQYNQPQHF
cdr3_nt: TGTGCCAGCAGTTATCAGTATAATCAGCCCCAGCATTTT

j_call: TRBJ2-2
d_call: NA
clone_size: once
v_call: TRBV5-1
cdr3_aa: CASSFRTENTGELFF
cdr3_nt: TGCGCCAGCAGCTTCAGGACGGAAAACACCGGGGAGCTGTTTTTT

j_call: TRBJ2-5
d_call: NA
clone_size: NA
v_call: TRBV9
cdr3_aa: CASSVGPDQETQYF
cdr3_nt: TGTGCCAGCAGCGTGGGACCGGACCAAGAGACCCAGTACTTC

j_call: TRBJ1-4
d_call: NA
clone_size: medium-sized
v_call: TRBV5-4
cdr3_aa: CASSLDPGLGEKLFF
cdr3_nt: TGTGCCAGCAGCTTGGACCCGGGTTTAGGGGAAAAACTGTTTTTT

j_call: TRBJ2-5
d_call: TRBD2
clone_size: NA
v_call: TRBV5-4
cdr3_aa: CASSLDPGGAGETQYF
cdr3_nt: TGTGCCAGCAGCTTGGACCCCGGGGGGGCCGGTGAGACCCAGTACTTC

j_call: TRBJ1-6
d_call: TRBD1
clone_size: few
v_call: TRBV5-6
cdr3_aa: CASKNRGHRGSPLHF
cdr3_nt: TGTGCCAGCAAGAACAGGGGGCATCGGGGTTCACCCCTCCACTTT

j_call: TRBJ1-6
d_call: TRBD1
clone_size: NA
v_call: TRBV29-1
cdr3_aa: CSVATGGNSPLHF
cdr3_nt: TGCAGCGTTGCGACAGGGGGTAATTCACCCCTCCACTTT

j_call: TRBJ2-7
d_call: NA
clone_size: NA
v_call: TRBV9
cdr3_aa: CASSSGWGEQYF
cdr3_nt: TGTGCCAGCAGCTCCGGCTGGGGGGAGCAGTACTTC

j_call: TRBJ2-1
d_call: NA
clone_size: NA
v_call: TRBV5-6
cdr3_aa: CASSDGPRRGDRFF
cdr3_nt: TGTGCCAGCAGTGACGGCCCGAGACGTGGGGATCGGTTCTTC

j_call: TRBJ2-2
d_call: TRBD1
clone_size: once
v_call: TRBV9
cdr3_aa: CASSAQGAYTGELFF
cdr3_nt: TGTGCCAGCAGCGCCCAGGGGGCGTACACCGGGGAGCTGTTTTTT

j_call: TRBJ2-5
d_call: TRBD1
clone_size: NA
v_call: TRBV5-1
cdr3_aa: CASSLARQGRGETQYF
cdr3_nt: TGCGCCAGCAGCTTGGCCAGACAGGGGCGAGGGGAGACCCAGTACTTC

j_call: TRBJ1-6
d_call: NA
clone_size: NA
v_call: TRBV9
cdr3_aa: CASSVASTPGDSPLHF
cdr3_nt: TGTGCCAGCAGCGTAGCGAGCACCCCCGGAGATTCACCCCTCCACTTT

j_call: TRBJ2-3
d_call: TRBD2
clone_size: NA
v_call: TRBV5-6
cdr3_aa: CASSLATSGPDTQYF
cdr3_nt: TGTGCCAGCAGCTTGGCCACTAGCGGGCCAGATACGCAGTATTTT

j_call: TRBJ2-1
d_call: TRBD2
clone_size: NA
v_call: TRBV7-9
cdr3_aa: CASSEAGTSGANEQFF
cdr3_nt: TGTGCCAGCAGCGAGGCCGGGACTAGCGGAGCAAATGAGCAGTTCTTC

j_call: TRBJ2-1
d_call: NA
clone_size: NA
v_call: TRBV6-5
cdr3_aa: CASSPSRGDNEQFF
cdr3_nt: TGTGCCAGCAGCCCCTCGAGGGGAGACAATGAGCAGTTCTTC

j_call: TRBJ1-2
d_call: NA
clone_size: NA
v_call: TRBV15
cdr3_aa: CATSRDKVGRGSGYTF
cdr3_nt: TGTGCCACCAGCAGAGATAAAGTCGGGAGAGGTTCGGGCTACACCTTC

j_call: TRBJ1-2
d_call: TRBD1
clone_size: few
v_call: TRBV5-4
cdr3_aa: CASSTKTGTVYYTF
cdr3_nt: TGTGCCAGCAGCACTAAGACCGGGACAGTCTACTACACCTTC

j_call: TRBJ1-1
d_call: NA
clone_size: NA
v_call: TRBV2
cdr3_aa: CASRNRVNTEAFF
cdr3_nt: TGTGCCAGCAGAAACAGGGTGAACACTGAAGCTTTCTTT

j_call: TRBJ2-7
d_call: TRBD2
clone_size: NA
v_call: TRBV9
cdr3_aa: CASSVEPSGGPYEQYF
cdr3_nt: TGTGCCAGCAGCGTAGAGCCCAGCGGGGGTCCCTACGAGCAGTACTTC

j_call: TRBJ1-2
d_call: TRBD1
clone_size: once
v_call: TRBV7-2
cdr3_aa: CASSPRTGGWGGYTF
cdr3_nt: TGTGCCAGCAGCCCGCGGACAGGGGGTTGGGGGGGCTACACCTTC